This section outlines one T cell receptor beta chain sequence together with its context. Its cognate antigen is unknown. At one end, the junction sequence differs from germline, possibly due to a read error. CDR3 length equals 16 residues. Germline V lookup: CDR1 LGHNA, CDR2 YSLEER. Total RNA and DNA came together from approximately 20-30 mg of bulk tissue without cell sorting. Primary liver carcinomas in the patients were surgically resected. The data belong to a study of tumor-infiltrating lymphocytes in primary liver carcinoma. Using a constant-region primer together with ProtoScript II reverse transcriptase, TCR beta cDNA was made from 500 to 650 ng of total RNA. A slightly modified ARM-PCR protocol with three nested multiplex PCR rounds produced these TCR beta libraries. Researchers ran the first two PCR rounds for roughly 10 cycles each with TRBV1-TRBV30 forward primers and a C-beta reverse primer. Using its own MiXCR run on the multiplex PCR reads, TCRdb lists one record per CDR3 protein. The profile shows around 20,000 distinct CDR3 sequences, 79% of them singletons.

Broader study findings: There were only about 7.5-24% of top clones found in all five tumor regions. Among the pair types, tumor region pairs showed more overlap than tumor-adjacent and tumor-blood pairs.

The source is a woman aged 25 to 39 with primary liver carcinoma and hepatitis B virus infection. The sample was liver tumor tissue from sampling region 4. Indicated subset: tumor region T4, right-lateral pole. The chain joins TRBV4-3 to TRBJ2-1; 7 nucleotides line up with TRBD2. The CDR3 loop reads CASSQGWDYVYNGQFF. DNA for the CDR3: TGCGCCAGCAGCCAAGGTTGGGACTACGTCTACAATGGGCAGTTCTTC.